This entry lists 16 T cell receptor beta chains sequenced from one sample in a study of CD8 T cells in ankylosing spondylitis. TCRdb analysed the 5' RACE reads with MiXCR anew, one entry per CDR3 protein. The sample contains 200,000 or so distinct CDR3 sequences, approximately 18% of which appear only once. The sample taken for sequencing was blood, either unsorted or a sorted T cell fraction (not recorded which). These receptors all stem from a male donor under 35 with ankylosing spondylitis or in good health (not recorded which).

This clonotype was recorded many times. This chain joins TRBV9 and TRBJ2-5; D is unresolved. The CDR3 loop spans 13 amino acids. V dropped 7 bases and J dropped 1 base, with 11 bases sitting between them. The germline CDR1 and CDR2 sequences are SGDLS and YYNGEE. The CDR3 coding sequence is TGTGCCAGCTCAACGGAGCCCCAAGAGACCCAGTACTTC. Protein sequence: CASSTEPQETQYF.

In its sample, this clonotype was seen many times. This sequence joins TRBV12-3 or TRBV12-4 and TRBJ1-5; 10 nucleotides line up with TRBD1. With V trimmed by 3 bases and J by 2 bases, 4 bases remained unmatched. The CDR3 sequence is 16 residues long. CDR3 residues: CASSLDRGIGNQPQHF. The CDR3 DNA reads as TGTGCCAGCAGTTTGGACAGGGGGATAGGCAATCAGCCCCAGCATTTT.

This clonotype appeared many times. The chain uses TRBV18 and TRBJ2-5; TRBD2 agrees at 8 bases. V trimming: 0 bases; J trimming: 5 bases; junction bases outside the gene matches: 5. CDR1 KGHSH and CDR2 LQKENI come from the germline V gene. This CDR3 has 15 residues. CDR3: CASSPPSGSEETQYF. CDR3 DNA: TGTGCCAGCTCACCACCGAGCGGGAGTGAGGAGACCCAGTACTTC. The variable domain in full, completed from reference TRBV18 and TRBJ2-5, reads NAGVMQNPRHLVRRRGQEARLRCSPMKGHSHVYWYRQLPEEGLKFMVYLQKENIIDESGMPKERFSAEFPKEGPSILRIQQVVRGDSAAYFCASSPPSGSEETQYFGPGTRLLVL.

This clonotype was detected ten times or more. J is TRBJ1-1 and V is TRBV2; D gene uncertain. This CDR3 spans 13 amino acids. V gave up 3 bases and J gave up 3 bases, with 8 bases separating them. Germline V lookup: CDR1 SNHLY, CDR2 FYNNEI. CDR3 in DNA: TGTGCCAGCAGTGACGGCGGGGACACTGAAGCTTTCTTT. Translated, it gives CASSDGGDTEAFF.

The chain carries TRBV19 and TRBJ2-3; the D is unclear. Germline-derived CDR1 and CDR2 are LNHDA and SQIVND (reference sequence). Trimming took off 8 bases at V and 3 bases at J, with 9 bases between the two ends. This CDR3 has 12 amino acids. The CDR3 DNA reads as TGTGCCAGTGGCGTAGGAACAGATACGCAGTATTTT. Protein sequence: CASGVGTDTQYF.

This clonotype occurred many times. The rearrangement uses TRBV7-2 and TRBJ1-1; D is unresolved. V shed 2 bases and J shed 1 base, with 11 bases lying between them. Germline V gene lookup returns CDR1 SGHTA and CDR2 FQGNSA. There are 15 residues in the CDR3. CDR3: CASSLILSGNTEAFF. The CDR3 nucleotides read TGTGCCAGCAGCTTAATACTCTCGGGGAACACTGAAGCTTTCTTT.

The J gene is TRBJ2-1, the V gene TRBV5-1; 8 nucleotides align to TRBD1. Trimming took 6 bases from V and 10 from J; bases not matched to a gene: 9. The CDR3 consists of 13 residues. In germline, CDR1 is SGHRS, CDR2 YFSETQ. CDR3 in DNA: TGCGCCAGCAACCTGGACAGGGCGGGCGAGCAGTTCTTC. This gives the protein CASNLDRAGEQFF. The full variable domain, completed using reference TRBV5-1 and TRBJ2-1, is KAGVTQTPRYLIKTRGQQVTLSCSPISGHRSVSWYQQTPGQGLQFLFEYFSETQRNKGNFPGRFSGRQFSNSRSEMNVSTLELGDSALYLCASNLDRAGEQFFGPGTRLTVL.

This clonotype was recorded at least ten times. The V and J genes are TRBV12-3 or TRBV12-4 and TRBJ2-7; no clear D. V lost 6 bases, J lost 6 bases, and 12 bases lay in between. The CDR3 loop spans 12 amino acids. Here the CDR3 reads CASSRDWGEQYF. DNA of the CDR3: TGTGCCAGCAGCCGAGACTGGGGCGAGCAGTACTTC.

CDR3 sequence (DNA): TGCAGTGCTAGACCTACTAGCGGGAGGCGATTCTTC. This codes for CSARPTSGRRFF. The chain links TRBV20-1 to TRBJ2-1; 12 nucleotides align to TRBD2. The CDR3 extends over 12 amino acids. J gave up 16 bases and V 2 bases, and 6 bases lay outside the gene matches. The germline V gene has CDR1 DFQATT and CDR2 SNEGSKA (reference sequence).

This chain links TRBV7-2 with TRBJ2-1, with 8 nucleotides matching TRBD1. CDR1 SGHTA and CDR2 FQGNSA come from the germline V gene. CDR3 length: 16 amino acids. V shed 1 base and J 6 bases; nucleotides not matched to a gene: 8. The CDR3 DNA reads TGTGCCAGCAGCTTAGTAGGCGGACAGGGAGGCAATGAGCAGTTCTTC. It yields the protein CASSLVGGQGGNEQFF.

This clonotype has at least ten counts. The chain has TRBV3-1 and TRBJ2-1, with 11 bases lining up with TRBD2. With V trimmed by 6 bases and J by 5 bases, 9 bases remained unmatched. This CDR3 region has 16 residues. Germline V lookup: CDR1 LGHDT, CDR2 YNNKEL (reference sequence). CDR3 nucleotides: TGTGCCAGCAGTCAGCTTCTAGCGGGGGGAGACAATGAGCAGTTCTTC. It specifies CASSQLLAGGDNEQFF.

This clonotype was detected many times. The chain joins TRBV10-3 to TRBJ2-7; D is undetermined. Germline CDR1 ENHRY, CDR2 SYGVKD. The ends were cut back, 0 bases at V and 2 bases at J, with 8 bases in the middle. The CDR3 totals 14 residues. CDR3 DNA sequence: TGTGCCATCAGTGAGTCGAACAAGGCCTACGAGCAGTACTTC. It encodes CAISESNKAYEQYF.

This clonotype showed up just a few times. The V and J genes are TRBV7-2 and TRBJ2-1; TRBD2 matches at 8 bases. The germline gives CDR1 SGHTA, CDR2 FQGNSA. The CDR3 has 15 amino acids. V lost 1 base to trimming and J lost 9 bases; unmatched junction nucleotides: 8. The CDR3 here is CASSLERESGGEQFF. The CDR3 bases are TGTGCCAGCAGCTTAGAGCGGGAGAGTGGCGGTGAGCAGTTCTTC. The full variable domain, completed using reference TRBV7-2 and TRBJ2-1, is GAGVSQSPSNKVTEKGKDVELRCDPISGHTALYWYRQSLGQGLEFLIYFQGNSAPDKSGLPSDRFSAERTGGSVSTLTIQRTQQEDSAVYLCASSLERESGGEQFFGPGTRLTVL.

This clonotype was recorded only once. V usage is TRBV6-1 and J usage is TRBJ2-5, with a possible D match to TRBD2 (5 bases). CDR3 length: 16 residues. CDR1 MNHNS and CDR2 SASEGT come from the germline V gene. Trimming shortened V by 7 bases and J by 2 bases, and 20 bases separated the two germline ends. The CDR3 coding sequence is TGTGCCAGCACGCGGTCCGTTTCGGGATATCAAGAGACCCAGTACTTC. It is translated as CASTRSVSGYQETQYF.

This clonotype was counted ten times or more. This CDR3 reads CASSLISGNEKLFF. The CDR3 coding sequence is TGTGCCAGCAGCCTGATCTCAGGGAATGAAAAACTGTTTTTT. V usage is TRBV12-3 or TRBV12-4 and J usage is TRBJ1-4; D is perhaps TRBD1 (5 bases). The CDR3 spans 14 residues. Trimming pared 6 bases from V and 5 bases from J, leaving 13 bases between.

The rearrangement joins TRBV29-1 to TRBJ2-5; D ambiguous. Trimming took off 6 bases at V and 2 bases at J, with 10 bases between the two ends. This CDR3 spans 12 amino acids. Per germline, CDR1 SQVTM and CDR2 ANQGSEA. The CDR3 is CSVLASQETQYF. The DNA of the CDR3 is TGCAGCGTGCTGGCCAGTCAAGAGACCCAGTACTTC.